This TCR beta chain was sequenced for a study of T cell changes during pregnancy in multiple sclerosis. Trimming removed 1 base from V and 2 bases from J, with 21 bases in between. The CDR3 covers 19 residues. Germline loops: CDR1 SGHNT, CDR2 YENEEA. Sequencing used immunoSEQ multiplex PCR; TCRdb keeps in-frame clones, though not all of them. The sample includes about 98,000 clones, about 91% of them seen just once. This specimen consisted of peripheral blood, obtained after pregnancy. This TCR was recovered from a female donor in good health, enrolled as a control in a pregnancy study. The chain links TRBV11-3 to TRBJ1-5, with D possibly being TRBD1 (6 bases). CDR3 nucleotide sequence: TGTGCCAGCAGCTTAGTAATCACCGGCCAGGGGTTTTGCAATCAGCCCCAGCATTTT. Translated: CASSLVITGQGFCNQPQHF. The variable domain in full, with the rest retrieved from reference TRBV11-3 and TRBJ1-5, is EAGVVQSPRYKIIEKKQPVAFWCNPISGHNTLYWYLQNLGQGPELLIRYENEEAVDDSQLPKDRFSAERLKGVDSTLKIQPAELGDSAVYLCASSLVITGQGFCNQPQHFGDGTRLSIL.